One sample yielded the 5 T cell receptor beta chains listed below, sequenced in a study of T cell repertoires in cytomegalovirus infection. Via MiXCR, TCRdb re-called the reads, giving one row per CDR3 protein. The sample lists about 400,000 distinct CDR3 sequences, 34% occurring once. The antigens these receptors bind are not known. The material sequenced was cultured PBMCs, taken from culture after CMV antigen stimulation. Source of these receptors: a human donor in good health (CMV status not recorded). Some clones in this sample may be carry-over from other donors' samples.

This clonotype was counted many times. CDR3 region: CASSSSPARRETQYF. The CDR3 DNA reads TGTGCCAGCAGCTCATCCCCCGCCAGGAGAGAGACCCAGTACTTC. The V gene is TRBV7-8, the J gene TRBJ2-5; D is undetermined. CDR3 length equals 15 residues. The germline V gene encodes CDR1 SGHVS and CDR2 FQNEAQ. Trimming removed 4 bases at V and 4 bases at J, with 16 bases between.

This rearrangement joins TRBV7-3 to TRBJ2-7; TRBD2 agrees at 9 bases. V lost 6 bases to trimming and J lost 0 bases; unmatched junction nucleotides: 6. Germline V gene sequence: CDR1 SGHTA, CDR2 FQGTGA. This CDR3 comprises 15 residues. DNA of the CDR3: TGTGCCAGCAGTCCCGCTAGCGGGGCCTCCTACGAGCAGTACTTC. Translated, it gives CASSPASGASYEQYF.

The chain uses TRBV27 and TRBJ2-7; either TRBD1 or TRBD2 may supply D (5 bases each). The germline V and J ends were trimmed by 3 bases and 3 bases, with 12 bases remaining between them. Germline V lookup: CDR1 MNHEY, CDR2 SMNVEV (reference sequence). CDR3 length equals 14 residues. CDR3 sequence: CASSLGDGRYEQYF. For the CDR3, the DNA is TGTGCCAGCAGTTTGGGGGACGGCCGCTACGAGCAGTACTTC.

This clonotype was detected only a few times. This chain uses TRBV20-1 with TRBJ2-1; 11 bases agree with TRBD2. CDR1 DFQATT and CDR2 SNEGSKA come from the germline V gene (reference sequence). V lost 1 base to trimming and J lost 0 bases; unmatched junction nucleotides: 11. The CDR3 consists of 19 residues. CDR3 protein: CSARAVLGSGRDSYNEQFF. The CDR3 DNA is TGCAGTGCTAGAGCCGTGCTTGGTAGCGGGAGGGACTCCTACAATGAGCAGTTCTTC.

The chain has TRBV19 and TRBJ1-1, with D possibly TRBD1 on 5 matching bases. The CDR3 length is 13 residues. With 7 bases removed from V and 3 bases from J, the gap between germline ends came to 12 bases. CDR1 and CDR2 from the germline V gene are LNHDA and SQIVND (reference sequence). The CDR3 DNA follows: TGTGCCAGTAAGTCGGGGACGGACACTGAAGCTTTCTTT. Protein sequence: CASKSGTDTEAFF.